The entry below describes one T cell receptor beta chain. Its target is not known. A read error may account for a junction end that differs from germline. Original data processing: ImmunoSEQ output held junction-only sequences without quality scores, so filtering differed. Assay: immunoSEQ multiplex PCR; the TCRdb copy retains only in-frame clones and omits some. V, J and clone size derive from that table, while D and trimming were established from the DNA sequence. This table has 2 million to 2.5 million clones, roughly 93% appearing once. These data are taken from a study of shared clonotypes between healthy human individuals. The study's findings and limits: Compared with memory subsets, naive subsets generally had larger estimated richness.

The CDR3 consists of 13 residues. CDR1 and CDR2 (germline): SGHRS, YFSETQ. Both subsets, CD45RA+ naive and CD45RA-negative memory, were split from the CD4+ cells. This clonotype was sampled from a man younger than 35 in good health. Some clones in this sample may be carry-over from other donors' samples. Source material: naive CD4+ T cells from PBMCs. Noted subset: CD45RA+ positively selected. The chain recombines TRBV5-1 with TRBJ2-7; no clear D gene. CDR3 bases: TGCGCCAGCAGCTCAGATCCCTCCAACGAGCAGTACTTC. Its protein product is CASSSDPSNEQYF.